The source of this T cell receptor (beta chain) is a study of T-cell reconstitution after alpha-beta-depleted transplantation in children. Study observations and caveats: About two months after transplant, alpha-beta T cells reportedly came from several hundred expanded graft clones. At one year after transplant, newly produced T cells mostly accounted for T-cell counts and diversity. Surviving recipient T cells and thymic progenitors accounted for the high day-60 TCRbeta diversity observed in some patients.

Researchers prepared the TCRbeta library using unique molecular identifiers, the study reports. TCRdb independently ran MiXCR on the PCR reads; one entry per CDR3 protein. The sample consists of roughly 100,000 distinct CDR3 sequences, approximately 8% of them appearing once. This clonotype came up many times. The antigen is not known. The CDR3 is 15 amino acids. Germline CDR1 and CDR2: SGHDT and YYEEEE. J was trimmed by 3 bases and V by 1 base; bases with no gene match: 3. The sequence was collected from a boy aged 2 to 10 with acute lymphoblastic leukemia, due to receive a stem cell transplant. The sample was PBMCs, taken before TCRalphabeta/CD19-depleted stem cell transplant. The chain joins TRBV5-6 to TRBJ1-3; 8 nucleotides line up with TRBD1. The CDR3 region is CASSLRTGIGNTIYF. CDR3 DNA sequence: TGTGCCAGCAGCTTGCGGACAGGGATTGGAAACACCATATATTTT.